Included here is one T cell receptor beta chain sequence, with context. The method was immunoSEQ multiplex PCR; TCRdb's version includes in-frame clones alone and lacks a portion of them. The sample consists of roughly 87,000 clones, just under 95% of them appearing once. The sample originates from a study of T cell changes during pregnancy in multiple sclerosis. CDR3 length: 15 amino acids. The germline CDR1 and CDR2 sequences are KGHSH and LQKENI. The junction had 0 bases not matched to a gene; V was cut back by 4 bases and J by 2 bases. V usage is TRBV18 and J usage is TRBJ2-2; 11 positions agree with TRBD1. Sequenced material: peripheral blood, taken in the third trimester of pregnancy. The TCR comes from a female donor in good health, enrolled as a control in a pregnancy study. CDR3: CASSRTGGNTGELFF. In DNA, the CDR3 is TGTGCCAGCTCACGGACAGGGGGCAACACCGGGGAGCTGTTTTTT.